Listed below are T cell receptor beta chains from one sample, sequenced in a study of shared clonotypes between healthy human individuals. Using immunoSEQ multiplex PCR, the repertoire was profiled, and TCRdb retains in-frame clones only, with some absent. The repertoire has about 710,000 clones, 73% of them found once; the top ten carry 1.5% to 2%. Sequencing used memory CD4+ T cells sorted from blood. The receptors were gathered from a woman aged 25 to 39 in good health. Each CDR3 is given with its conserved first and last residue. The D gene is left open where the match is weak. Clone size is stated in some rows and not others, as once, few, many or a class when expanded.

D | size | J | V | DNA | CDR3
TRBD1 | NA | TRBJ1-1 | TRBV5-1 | TGCGCCAGCAGCGGGGGACAGCCGTACACTGAAGCTTTCTTT | CASSGGQPYTEAFF
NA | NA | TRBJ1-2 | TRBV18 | TGTGCCAGCTCACCGGACAGTTCGGCTGGCTACACCTTC | CASSPDSSAGYTF
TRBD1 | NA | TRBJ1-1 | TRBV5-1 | TGCGCCAGCAGCGGGGGACAGGGTAACACTGAAGCTTTCTTT | CASSGGQGNTEAFF
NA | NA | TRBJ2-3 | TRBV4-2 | TGTGCCAGCAGCCAAGACGATCGGTCCTCTTTCACAGATACGCAGTATTTT | CASSQDDRSSFTDTQYF
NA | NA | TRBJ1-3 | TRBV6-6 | TGTGCCAGCAGGAAACAGGGAAACACCATATATTTT | CASRKQGNTIYF
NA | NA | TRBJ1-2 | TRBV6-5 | TGTGCCAGCAGTTACTCGAGGGTCGGTAGGGCGGGCTACACCTTC | CASSYSRVGRAGYTF
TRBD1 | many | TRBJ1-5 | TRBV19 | TGTGCCAGTCTGGACAGGGGGGACATATTGCCCCAGCATTTT | CASLDRGDILPQHF
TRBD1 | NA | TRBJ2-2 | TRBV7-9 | TGTGCCAGCAGCTTGGGGACAGGCGACACCGGGGAGCTGTTTTTT | CASSLGTGDTGELFF
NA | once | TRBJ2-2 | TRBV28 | TGTGCCAGCAAATCGGGGGTCACCGGGGAGCTGTTTTTT | CASKSGVTGELFF
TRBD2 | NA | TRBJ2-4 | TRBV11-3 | TGTGCCAGCAGCCTCGGACTAGCGGGAGCCAAAAACATTCAGTACTTC | CASSLGLAGAKNIQYF
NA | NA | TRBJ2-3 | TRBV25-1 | TGTGCCAGCAGTGAGAAGACACAGGGTAAGGGCACAGATACGCAGTATTTT | CASSEKTQGKGTDTQYF
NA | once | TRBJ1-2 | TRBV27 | TGTGCCAGCAGTTTACGGGGAGGGGGACCCTATGGCTACACCTTC | CASSLRGGGPYGYTF
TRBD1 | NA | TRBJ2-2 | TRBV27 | TGTGCCAGCACCCGGCTCCCACAGGGGCAGGGCGGGGAGCTGTTTTTT | CASTRLPQGQGGELFF
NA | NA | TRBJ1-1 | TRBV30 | TGTGCCTGGAGTGTAGGGCCCACCCAGATCACTGAAGCTTTCTTT | CAWSVGPTQITEAFF
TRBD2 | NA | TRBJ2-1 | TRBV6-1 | TGTGCCAGCAGTTTGACTAGCGTGAGTTACAATGAGCAGTTCTTC | CASSLTSVSYNEQFF
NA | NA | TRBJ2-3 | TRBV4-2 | TGTGCCAGCAGCCAGTTACTCGGAACGTCAGGAGATACGCAGTATTTT | CASSQLLGTSGDTQYF
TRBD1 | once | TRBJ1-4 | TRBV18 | TGTGCCAGCTCACCCAGACAGGGAGGCGGTGAAAAACTGTTTTTT | CASSPRQGGGEKLFF
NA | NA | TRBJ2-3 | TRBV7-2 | TGTGCCAGCAGCCCTATTGCGGGTACGCAGTATTTT | CASSPIAGTQYF
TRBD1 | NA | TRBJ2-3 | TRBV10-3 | TGTGCCATCAGGACAGGGTCGGGCACAGATACGCAGTATTTT | CAIRTGSGTDTQYF
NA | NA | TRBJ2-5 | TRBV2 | TGTGCCAGCAGACCCCTATTATGGGAGACCCAGTACTTC | CASRPLLWETQYF
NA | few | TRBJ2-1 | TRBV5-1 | TGCGCCAGCAGCTTGGATTTTTTTCTCTACAATGAGCAGTTCTTC | CASSLDFFLYNEQFF
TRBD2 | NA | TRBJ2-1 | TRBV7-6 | TGTGCCAGCAGCTCGCCTAGCGGGAGGGCCAATGAGCAGTTCTTC | CASSSPSGRANEQFF
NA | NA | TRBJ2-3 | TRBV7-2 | TGTGCCAGCAGCCCGAGGTATTTTCCGGGTCTACGTGAGGATACGCAGTATTTT | CASSPRYFPGLREDTQYF
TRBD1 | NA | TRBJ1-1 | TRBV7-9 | TGTGCCAGCAGCACCCCAGGGGGCGGAGGGTCTCTCACTGAAGCTTTCTTT | CASSTPGGGGSLTEAFF